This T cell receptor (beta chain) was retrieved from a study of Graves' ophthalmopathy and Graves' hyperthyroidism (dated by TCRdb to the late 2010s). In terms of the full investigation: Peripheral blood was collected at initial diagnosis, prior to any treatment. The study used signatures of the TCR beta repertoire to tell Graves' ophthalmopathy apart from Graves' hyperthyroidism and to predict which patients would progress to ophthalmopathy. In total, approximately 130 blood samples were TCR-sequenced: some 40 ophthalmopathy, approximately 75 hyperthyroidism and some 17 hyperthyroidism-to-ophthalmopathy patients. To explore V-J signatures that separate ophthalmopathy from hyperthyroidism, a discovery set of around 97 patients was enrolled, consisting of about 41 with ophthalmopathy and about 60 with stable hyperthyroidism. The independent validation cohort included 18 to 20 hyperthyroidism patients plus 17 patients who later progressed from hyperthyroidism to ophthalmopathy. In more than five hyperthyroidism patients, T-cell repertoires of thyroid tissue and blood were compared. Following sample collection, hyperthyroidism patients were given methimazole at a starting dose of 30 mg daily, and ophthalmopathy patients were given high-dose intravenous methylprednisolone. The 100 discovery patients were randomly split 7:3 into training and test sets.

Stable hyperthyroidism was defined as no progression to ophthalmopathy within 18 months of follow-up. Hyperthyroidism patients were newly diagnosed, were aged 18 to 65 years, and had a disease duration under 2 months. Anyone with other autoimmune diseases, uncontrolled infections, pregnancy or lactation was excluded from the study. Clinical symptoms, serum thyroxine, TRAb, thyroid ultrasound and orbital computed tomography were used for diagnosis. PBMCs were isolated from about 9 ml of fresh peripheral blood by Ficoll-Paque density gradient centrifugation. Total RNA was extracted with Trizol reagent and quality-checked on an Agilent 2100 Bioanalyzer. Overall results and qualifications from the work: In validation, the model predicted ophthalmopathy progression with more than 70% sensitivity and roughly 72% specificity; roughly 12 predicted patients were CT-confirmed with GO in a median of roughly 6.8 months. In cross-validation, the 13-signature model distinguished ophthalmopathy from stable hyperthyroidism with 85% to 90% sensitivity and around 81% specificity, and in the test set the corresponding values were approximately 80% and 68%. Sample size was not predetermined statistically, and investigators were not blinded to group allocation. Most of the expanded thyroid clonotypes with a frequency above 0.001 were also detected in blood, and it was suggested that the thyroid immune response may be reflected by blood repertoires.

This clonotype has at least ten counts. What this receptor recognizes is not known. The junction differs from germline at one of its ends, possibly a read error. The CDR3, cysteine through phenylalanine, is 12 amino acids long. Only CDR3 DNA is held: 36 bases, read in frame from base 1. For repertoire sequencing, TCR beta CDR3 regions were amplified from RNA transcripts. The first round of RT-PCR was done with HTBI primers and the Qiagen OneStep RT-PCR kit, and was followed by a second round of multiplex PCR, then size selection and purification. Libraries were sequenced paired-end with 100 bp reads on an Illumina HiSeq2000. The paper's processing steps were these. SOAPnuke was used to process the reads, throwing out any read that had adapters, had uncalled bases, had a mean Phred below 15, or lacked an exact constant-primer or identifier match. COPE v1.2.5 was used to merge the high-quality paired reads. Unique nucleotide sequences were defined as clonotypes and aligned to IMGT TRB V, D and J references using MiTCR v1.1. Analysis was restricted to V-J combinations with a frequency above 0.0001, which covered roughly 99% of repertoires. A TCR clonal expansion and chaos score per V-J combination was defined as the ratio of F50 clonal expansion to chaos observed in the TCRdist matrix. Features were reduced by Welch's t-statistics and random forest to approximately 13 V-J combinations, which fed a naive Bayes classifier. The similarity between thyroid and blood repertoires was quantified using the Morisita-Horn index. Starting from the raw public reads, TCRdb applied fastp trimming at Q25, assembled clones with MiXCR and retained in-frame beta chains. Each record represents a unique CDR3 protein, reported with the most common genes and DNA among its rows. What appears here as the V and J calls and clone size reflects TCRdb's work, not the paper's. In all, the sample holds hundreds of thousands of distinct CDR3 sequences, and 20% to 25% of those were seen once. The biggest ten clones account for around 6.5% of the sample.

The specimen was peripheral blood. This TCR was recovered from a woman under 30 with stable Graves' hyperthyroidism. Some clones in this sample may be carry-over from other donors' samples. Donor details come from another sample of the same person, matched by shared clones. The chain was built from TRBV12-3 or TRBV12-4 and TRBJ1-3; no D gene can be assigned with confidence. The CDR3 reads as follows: CTSRGSGNTIYF. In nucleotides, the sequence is TGTACCAGCCGGGGATCTGGAAACACCATATATTTT.